The clone carrying this T cell receptor (beta chain) came up many times. Its target is not known. One entry per CDR3 protein results from TCRdb running MiXCR on the PCR reads. The profile shows 490,000 or so distinct CDR3 sequences, less than 30% of them singletons. Unmatched junction bases numbered 7, after V lost 6 bases and J lost 2 bases. The length of the CDR3 is 16 residues. In germline, CDR1 is SNHLY, CDR2 FYNNEI. The data are from a study of molecular identifiers for immune sequencing clone quantification. Study-level results: Clones exceeding 20 RNA copies carried over 99% of effector molecules but under 1% of naive-cell molecules.

This clonotype was sampled from a human donor in good health. Some libraries in this study had Jurkat cell RNA spiked in. Sample: naive CD8+ T cells from blood, with Jurkat cell RNA spiked in. Indicated subset: FACS-sorted CD8+CD4-CCR7+CD45RA+ naive T cells. The V call is TRBV2, the J call TRBJ2-3; the match to TRBD2 covers 11 bases. CDR3 sequence reads: CASRVTSGGDTDTQYF. CDR3 DNA: TGTGCCAGCAGGGTAACTAGCGGGGGAGACACAGATACGCAGTATTTT.